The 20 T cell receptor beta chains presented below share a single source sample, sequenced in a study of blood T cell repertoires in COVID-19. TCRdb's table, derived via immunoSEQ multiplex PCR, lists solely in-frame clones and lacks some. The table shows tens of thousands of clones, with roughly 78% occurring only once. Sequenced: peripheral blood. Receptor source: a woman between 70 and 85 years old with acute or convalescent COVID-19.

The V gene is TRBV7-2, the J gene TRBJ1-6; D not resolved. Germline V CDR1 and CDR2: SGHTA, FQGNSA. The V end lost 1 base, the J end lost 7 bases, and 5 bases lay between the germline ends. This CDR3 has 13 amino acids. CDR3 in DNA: TGTGCCAGCAGCTTAGGAGGGAATTCACCCCTCCACTTT. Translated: CASSLGGNSPLHF. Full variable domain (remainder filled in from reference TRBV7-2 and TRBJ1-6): GAGVSQSPSNKVTEKGKDVELRCDPISGHTALYWYRQSLGQGLEFLIYFQGNSAPDKSGLPSDRFSAERTGGSVSTLTIQRTQQEDSAVYLCASSLGGNSPLHFGNGTRLTVT.

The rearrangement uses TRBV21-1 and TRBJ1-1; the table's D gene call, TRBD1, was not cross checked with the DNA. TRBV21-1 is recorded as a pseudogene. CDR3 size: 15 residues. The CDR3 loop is CASSKAQGARTEAFF. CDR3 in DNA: TGTGCCAGCAGCAAAGCGCAGGGGGCTCGCACTGAAGCTTTCTTT.

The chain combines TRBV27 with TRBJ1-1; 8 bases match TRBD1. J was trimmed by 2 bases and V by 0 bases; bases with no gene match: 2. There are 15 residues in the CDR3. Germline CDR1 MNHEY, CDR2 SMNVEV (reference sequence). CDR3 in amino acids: CASSLSTGANTEAFF. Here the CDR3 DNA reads TGTGCCAGCAGTTTATCGACAGGGGCCAACACTGAAGCTTTCTTT.

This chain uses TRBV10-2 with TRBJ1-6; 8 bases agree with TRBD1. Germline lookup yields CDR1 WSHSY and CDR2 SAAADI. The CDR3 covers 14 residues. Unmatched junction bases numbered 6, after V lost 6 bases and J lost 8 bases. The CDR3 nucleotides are TGCGCCAGCAGATTGGACAGGGATGATTCACCCCTCCACTTT. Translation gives CASRLDRDDSPLHF.

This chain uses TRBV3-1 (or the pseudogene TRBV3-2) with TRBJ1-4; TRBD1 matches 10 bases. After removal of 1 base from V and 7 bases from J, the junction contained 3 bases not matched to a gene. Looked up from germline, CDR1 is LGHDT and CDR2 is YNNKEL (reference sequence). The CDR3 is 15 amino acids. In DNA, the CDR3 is TGTGCCAGCAGCCAAGCGGGACAGGGGTTTGAAAAACTGTTTTTT. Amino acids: CASSQAGQGFEKLFF.

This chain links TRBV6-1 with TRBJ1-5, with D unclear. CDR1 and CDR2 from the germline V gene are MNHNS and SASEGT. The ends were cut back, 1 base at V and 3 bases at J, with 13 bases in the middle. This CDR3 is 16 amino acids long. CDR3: CASSEGFSRPNQPQHF. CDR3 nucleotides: TGTGCCAGCAGTGAAGGATTTTCGAGGCCCAATCAGCCCCAGCATTTT.

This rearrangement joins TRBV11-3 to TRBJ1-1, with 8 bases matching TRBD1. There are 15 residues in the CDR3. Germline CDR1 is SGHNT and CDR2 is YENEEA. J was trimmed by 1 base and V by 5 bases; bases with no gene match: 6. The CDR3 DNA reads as TGTGCCAGCAGCCTGAGCGGGACAGGGAACACTGAAGCTTTCTTT. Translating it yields CASSLSGTGNTEAFF.

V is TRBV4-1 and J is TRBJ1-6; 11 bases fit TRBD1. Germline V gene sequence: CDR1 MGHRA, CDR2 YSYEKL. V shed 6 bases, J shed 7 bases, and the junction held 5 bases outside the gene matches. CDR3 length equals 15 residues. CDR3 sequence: CASSRTGGLNSPLHF. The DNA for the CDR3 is TGCGCCAGCAGTCGGACAGGGGGCCTAAATTCACCCCTCCACTTT.

The CDR3, as DNA: TGCGCCAGCAGCTGGACAGGGGGCTCTCGGGGCTACACCTTC. Protein sequence: CASSWTGGSRGYTF. The J gene is TRBJ1-2, the V gene TRBV5-1; 11 bases line up with TRBD1. The germline gives CDR1 SGHRS, CDR2 YFSETQ. The V gene end was trimmed by 3 bases and the J gene end by 8 bases; junction bases not matched to a gene: 6. There are 14 residues in the CDR3.

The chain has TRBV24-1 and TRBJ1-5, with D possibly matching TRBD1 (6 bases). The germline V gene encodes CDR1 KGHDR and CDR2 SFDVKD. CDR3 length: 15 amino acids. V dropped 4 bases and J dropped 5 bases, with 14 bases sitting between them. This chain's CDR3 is CATSEGTTLDQPQHF. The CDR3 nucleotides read TGTGCCACCAGTGAAGGGACAACCTTGGATCAGCCCCAGCATTTT.

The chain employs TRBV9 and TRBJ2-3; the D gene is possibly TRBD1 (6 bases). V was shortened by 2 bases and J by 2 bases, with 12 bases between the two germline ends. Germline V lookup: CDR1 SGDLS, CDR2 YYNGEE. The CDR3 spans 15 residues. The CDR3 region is CASSVRTGHTDTQYF. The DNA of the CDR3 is TGTGCCAGCAGCGTTAGAACGGGACACACAGATACGCAGTATTTT.

CDR3 nucleotide sequence: TGTGCCAGCAGCCGCTCCGAGACAGGGTTCTATGGCTACACCTTC. Its protein is CASSRSETGFYGYTF. This sequence joins TRBV11-2 and TRBJ1-2, with 7 bases matching TRBD1. CDR3 length: 15 residues. V was clipped by 5 bases and J by 4 bases; unmatched bases: 10. The V gene's germline CDR1 is SGHAT and CDR2 FQNNGV.

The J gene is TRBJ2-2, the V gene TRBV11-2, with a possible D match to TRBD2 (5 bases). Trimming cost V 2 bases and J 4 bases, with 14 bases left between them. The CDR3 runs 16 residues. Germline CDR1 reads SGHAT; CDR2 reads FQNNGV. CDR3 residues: CASSLTGVMSTGELFF. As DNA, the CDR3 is TGTGCCAGCAGCTTAACCGGGGTGATGAGCACCGGGGAGCTGTTTTTT.

CDR3: CASSYSRVRGAGGYTF. Written as DNA, the CDR3 is TGTGCCAGCAGTTACTCGAGGGTCAGGGGGGCGGGCGGCTACACCTTC. The chain links TRBV6-5 to TRBJ1-2, with 7 bases lining up with TRBD1. Germline CDR1 MNHEY, CDR2 SVGAGI. V trimming: 0 bases; J trimming: 8 bases; junction bases outside the gene matches: 12. The CDR3 contains 16 residues.

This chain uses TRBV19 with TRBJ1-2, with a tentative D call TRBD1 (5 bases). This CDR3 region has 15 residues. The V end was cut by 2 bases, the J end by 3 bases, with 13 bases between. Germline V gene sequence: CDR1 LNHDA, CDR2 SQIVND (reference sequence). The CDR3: CASSIQRGKDYGYTF. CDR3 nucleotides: TGTGCCAGTAGTATACAGCGGGGGAAGGACTATGGCTACACCTTC.

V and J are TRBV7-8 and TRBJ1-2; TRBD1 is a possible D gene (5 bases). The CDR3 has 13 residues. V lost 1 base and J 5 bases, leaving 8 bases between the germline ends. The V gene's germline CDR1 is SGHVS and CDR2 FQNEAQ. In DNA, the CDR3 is TGTGCCAGCAGCTTAGAGCAGGGTTATGGCTACACCTTC. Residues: CASSLEQGYGYTF.

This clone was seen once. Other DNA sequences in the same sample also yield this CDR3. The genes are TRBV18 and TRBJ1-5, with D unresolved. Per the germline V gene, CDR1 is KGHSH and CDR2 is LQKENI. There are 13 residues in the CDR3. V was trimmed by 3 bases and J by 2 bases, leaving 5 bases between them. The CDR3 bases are TGTGCCAGCTCACCTACGGGCAATCAGCCCCAGCATTTT. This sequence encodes CASSPTGNQPQHF.

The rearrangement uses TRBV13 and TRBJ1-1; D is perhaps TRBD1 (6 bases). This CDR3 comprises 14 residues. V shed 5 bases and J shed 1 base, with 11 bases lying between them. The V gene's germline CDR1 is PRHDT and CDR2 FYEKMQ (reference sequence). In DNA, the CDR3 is TGTGCCAGCAGCCCCCAGGGACAGAACACTGAAGCTTTCTTT. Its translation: CASSPQGQNTEAFF.

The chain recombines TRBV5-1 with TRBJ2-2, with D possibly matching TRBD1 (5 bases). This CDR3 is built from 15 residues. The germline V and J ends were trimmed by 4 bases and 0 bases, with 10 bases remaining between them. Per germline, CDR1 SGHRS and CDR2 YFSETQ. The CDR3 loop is CASSRDSTNTGELFF. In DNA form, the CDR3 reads TGCGCCAGCAGCCGCGACAGTACGAACACCGGGGAGCTGTTTTTT.

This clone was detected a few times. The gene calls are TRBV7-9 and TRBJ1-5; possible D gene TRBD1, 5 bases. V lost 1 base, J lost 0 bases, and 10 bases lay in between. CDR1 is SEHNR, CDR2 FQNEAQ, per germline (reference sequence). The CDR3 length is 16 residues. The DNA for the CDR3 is TGTGCCAGCAGCTTAGGGGCAGGGTATAGCAATCAGCCCCAGCATTTT. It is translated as CASSLGAGYSNQPQHF.